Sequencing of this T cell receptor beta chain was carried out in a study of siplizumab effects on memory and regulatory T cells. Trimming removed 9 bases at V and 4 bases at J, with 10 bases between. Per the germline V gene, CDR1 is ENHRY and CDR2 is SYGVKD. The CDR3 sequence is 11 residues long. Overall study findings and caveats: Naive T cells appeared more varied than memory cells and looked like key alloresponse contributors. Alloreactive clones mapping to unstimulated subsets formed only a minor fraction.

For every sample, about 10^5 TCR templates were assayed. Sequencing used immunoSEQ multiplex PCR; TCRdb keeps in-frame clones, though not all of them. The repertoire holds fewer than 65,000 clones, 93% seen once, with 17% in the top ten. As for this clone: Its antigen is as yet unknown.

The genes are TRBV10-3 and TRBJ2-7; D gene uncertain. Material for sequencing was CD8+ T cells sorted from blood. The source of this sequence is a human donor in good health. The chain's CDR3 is CAISNRYEQYF. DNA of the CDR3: TGTGCCATTAGCAATAGATACGAGCAGTACTTC.